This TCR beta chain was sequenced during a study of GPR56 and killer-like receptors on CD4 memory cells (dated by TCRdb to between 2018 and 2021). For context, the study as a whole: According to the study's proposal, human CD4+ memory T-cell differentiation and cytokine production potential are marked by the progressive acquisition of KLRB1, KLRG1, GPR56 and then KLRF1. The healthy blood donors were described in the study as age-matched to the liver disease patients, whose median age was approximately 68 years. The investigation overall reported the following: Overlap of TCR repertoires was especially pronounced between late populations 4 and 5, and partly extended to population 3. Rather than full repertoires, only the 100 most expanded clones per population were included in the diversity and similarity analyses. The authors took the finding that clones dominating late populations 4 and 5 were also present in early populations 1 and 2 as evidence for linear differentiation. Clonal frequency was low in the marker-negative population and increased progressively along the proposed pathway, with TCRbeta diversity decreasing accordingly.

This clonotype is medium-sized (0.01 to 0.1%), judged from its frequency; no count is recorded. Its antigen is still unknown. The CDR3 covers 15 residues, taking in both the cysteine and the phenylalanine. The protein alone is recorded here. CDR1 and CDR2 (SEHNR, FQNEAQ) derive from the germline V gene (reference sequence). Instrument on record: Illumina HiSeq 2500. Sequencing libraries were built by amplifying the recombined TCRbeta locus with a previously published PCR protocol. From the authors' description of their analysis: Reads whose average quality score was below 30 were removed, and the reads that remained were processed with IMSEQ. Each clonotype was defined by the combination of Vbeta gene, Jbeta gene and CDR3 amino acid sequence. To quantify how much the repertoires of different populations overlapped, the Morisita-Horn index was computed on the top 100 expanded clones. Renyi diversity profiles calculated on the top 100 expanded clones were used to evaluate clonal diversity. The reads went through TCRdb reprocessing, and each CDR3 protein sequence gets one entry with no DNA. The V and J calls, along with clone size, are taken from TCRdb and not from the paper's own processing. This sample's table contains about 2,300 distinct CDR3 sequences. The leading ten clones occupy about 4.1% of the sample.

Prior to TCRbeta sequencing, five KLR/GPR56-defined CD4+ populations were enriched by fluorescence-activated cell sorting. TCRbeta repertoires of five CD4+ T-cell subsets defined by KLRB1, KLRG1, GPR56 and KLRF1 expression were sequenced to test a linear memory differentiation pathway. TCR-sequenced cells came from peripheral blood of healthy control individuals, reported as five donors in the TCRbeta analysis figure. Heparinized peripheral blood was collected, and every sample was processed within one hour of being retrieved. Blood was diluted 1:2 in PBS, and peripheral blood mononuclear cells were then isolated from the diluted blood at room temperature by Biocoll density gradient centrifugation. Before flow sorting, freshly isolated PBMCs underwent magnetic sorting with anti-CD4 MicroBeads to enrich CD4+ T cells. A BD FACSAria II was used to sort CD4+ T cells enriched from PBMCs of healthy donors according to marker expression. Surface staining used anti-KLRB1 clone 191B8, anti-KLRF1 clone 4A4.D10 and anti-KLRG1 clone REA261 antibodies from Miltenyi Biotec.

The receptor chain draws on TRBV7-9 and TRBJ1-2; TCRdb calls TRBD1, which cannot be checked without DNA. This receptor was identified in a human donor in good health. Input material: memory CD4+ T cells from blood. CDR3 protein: CASSYDWAANYGYTF.